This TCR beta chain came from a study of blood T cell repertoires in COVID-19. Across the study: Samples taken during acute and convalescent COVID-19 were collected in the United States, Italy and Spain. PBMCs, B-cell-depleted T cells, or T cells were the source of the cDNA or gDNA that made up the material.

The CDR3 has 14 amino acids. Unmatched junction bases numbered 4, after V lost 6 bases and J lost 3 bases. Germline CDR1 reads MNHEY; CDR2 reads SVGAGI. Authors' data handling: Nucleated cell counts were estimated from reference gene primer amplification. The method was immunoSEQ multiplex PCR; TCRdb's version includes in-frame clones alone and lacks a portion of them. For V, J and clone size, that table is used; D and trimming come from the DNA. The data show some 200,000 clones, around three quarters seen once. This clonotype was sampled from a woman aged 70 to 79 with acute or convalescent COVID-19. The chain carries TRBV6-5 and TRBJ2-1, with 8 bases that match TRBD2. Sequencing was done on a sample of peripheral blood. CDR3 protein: CASRRTSSYNEQFF. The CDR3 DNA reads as TGTGCCAGCAGGAGGACTAGCAGCTACAATGAGCAGTTCTTC.